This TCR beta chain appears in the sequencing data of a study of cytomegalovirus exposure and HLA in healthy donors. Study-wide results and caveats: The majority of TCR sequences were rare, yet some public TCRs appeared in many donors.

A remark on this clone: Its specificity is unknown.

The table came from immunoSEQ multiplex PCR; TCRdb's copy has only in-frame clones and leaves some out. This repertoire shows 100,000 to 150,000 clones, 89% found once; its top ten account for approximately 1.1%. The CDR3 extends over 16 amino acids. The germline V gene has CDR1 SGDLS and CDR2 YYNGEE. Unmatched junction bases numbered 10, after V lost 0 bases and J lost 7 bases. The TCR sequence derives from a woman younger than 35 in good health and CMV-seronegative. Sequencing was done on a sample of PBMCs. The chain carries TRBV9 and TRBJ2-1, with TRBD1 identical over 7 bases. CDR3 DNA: TGTGCCAGCAGCGTAGCAGGTCAGGGGGTACTGAATGAGCAGTTCTTC. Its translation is CASSVAGQGVLNEQFF.